This T cell receptor (beta chain) originates from a study of control samples from healthy donors and cancer patients. Assay used: immunoSEQ multiplex PCR; TCRdb lists only in-frame clones, some missing. The data contain 90,000 to 100,000 clones, just over 90% of them seen just once; the ten biggest clones take up less than 4.5%. V was cut by 2 bases and J by 1 base, with 12 bases left in between. CDR3 length: 15 amino acids. Per germline, CDR1 SGHRS and CDR2 YFSETQ. The chain employs TRBV5-1 and TRBJ1-1; TRBD1 might be the D (5 bases). Input material: blood. The sequence came from a young woman in good health. In nucleotides, the CDR3 is TGCGCCAGCAGCTTCGAGGGGAGATCGAACACTGAAGCTTTCTTT. Translating gives CASSFEGRSNTEAFF.